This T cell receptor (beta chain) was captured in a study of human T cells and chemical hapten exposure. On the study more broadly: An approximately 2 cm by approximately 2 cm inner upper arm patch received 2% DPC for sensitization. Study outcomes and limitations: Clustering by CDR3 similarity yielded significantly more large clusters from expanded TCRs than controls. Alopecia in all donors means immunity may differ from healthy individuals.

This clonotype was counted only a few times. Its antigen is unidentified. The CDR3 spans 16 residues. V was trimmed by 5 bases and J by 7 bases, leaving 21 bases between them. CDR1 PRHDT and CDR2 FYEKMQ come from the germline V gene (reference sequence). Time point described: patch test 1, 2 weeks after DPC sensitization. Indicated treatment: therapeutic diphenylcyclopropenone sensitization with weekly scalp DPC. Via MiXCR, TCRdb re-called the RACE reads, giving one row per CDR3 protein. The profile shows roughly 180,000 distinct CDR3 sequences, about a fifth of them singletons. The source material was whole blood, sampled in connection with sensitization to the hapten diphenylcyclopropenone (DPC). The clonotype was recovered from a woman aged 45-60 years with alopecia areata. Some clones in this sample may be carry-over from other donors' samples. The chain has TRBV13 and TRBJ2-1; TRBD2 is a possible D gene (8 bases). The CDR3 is CASSLPSGRGLNEQFF. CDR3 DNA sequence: TGTGCCAGCAGCCTCCCTTCCGGGAGGGGGCTTAATGAGCAGTTCTTC.